This T cell receptor (beta chain) is drawn from a study of cytomegalovirus exposure and HLA in healthy donors. Germline CDR1 and CDR2: KGHSH and LQKENI. V lost 3 bases and J lost 0; bases outside the gene matches: 6. This CDR3 has 16 residues. It was with 60 Vbeta and 13 Jbeta primers that the PCR ran. Using immunoSEQ multiplex PCR, the repertoire was profiled, and TCRdb retains in-frame clones only, with some absent. The table has about 140,000 clones, roughly 76% seen once. Study-wide points: In a later analysis, productive TCRs from donors in an Asian-associated ancestry cluster reportedly carried fewer N-insertions than the cohort mean. In a later analysis, TCR beta V- and J-gene trimming was associated with a missense DCLRE1C variant.

As for this clone: Its antigen is unknown.

The clonotype was recovered from a female donor in good health and CMV-seronegative. The V and J genes are TRBV18 and TRBJ2-5, with TRBD1 identical over 8 bases. Sequenced material: PBMCs. CDR3 sequence (DNA): TGTGCCAGCTCACCCCTCCAGGGGGCATACCAAGAGACCCAGTACTTC. As protein: CASSPLQGAYQETQYF.